The 6 T cell receptor beta chains in this list originate from one sample, sequenced in a study of early T cells in non-severe SARS-CoV-2 infection (dated by TCRdb to 2020 to 2022). The library was generated by 5' RACE. Reads for this sample came from a NextSeq 500. TCRdb itself trimmed the public reads at Q25 with fastp, ran MiXCR and retained productive beta chains. Every entry covers one CDR3 protein and lists the most common genes and DNA from its rows. The sample yields about 86,000 distinct CDR3 sequences; approximately 15% were counted once. Together, the top ten hold more than 6.5% of the sample. The sample was whole blood. Receptors originate from an adult who was a healthcare worker with PCR-confirmed SARS-CoV-2 infection or an uninfected control (not recorded which).

The chain has TRBV2 and TRBJ1-1; 7 nucleotides match TRBD1. The CDR3 contains 14 residues. Losses at the gene ends were 2 bases for V and 9 bases for J; bases not matched to a gene: 9. Germline values: CDR1 SNHLY, CDR2 FYNNEI. The CDR3, as DNA: TGTGCCAGCAGTGAATACGTTGAGGACAGGCAAGCTTTCTTT. The encoded protein is CASSEYVEDRQAFF.

Ten or more counts support this clonotype. The V call is TRBV3-1, the J call TRBJ2-7, with TRBD1 as a possible D gene (5 bases). Trimming took 0 bases from V and 0 from J, leaving 12 bases between them. The CDR3 consists of 16 residues. CDR1 is LGHDT, CDR2 YNNKEL, per germline (reference sequence). The CDR3 nucleotides are TGTGCCAGCAGCCAAGATGGGGCGACCCCCTCCTACGAGCAGTACTTC. It is translated as CASSQDGATPSYEQYF.

The J gene is TRBJ2-3, the V gene TRBV11-2; perhaps TRBD2 as D (5 bases). Germline CDR1 SGHAT, CDR2 FQNNGV. CDR3 length: 15 amino acids. Trimming pared 1 base from V and 0 bases from J, leaving 8 bases between. The CDR3 is CASSLGSDSTDTQYF. CDR3 in DNA: TGTGCCAGCAGCTTAGGTAGCGATAGCACAGATACGCAGTATTTT.

In its sample, this clonotype was seen a few times. The chain carries TRBV5-1 and TRBJ2-1; TRBD2 agrees at 7 bases. The CDR3 length is 15 residues. In germline, CDR1 is SGHRS, CDR2 YFSETQ. Trimming at V came to 0 bases and at J to 7 bases, leaving 7 bases not matched to a gene. CDR3 sequence reads: CASSLARGTRNEQFF. CDR3 in DNA: TGCGCCAGCAGCTTGGCGCGGGGGACGAGGAATGAGCAGTTCTTC.

The rearrangement joins TRBV21-1 to TRBJ1-2; the listed D gene, TRBD1, was not tested against the DNA. TRBV21-1 is termed a pseudogene. There are 19 residues in the CDR3. DNA of the CDR3: TGTGCCAGCAGCACCCCTCAGGACAGTTGTTCCGATCCGGTTTATGGCTACACCTTC. It is translated as CASSTPQDSCSDPVYGYTF.

The gene calls are TRBV29-1 and TRBJ1-5; D gene ambiguous. CDR1 and CDR2 (germline): SQVTM, ANQGSEA. CDR3 length equals 12 residues. The V gene lost 4 bases and the J gene lost 2 bases, with 6 bases spanning the gap. CDR3 nucleotide sequence: TGCAGCGTTGTGGAAGGCAATCAGCCCCAGCATTTT. This gives the protein CSVVEGNQPQHF.